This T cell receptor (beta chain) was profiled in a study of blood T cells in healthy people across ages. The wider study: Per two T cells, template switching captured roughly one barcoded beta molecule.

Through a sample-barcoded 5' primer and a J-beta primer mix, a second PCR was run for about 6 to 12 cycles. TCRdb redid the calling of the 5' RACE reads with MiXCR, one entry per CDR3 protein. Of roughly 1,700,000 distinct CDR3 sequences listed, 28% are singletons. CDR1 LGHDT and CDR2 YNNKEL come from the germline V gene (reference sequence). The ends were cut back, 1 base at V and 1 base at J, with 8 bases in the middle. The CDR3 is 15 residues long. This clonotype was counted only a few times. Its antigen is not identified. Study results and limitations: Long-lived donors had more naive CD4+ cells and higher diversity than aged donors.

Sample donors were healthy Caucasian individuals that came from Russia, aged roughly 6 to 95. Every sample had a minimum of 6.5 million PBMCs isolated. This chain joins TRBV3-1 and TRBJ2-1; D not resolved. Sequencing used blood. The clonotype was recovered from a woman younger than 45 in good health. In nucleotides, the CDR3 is TGTGCCAGCAGCCAAGTCCTAGAATCCTACAATGAGCAGTTCTTC. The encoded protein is CASSQVLESYNEQFF.